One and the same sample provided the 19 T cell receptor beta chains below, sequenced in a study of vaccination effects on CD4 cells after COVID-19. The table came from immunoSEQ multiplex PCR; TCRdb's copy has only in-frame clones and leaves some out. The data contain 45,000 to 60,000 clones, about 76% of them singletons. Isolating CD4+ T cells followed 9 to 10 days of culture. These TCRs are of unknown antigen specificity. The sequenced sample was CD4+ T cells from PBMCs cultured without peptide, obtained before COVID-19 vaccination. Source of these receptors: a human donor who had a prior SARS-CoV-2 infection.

CDR3 loop: CATSTGQRDTEAFF. DNA of the CDR3: TGTGCCACCAGCACGGGACAGAGGGACACTGAAGCTTTCTTT. J is TRBJ1-1 and V is TRBV15; 7 nucleotides match TRBD1. Germline V gene lookup returns CDR1 LNHNV and CDR2 YYDKDF (reference sequence). V was clipped by 4 bases and J by 3 bases; unmatched bases: 5. This CDR3 has 14 amino acids.

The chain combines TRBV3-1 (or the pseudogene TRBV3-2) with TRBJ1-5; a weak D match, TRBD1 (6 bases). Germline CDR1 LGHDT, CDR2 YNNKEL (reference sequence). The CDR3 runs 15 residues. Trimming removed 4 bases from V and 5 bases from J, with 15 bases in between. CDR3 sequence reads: CASSPGQQIYQPQHF. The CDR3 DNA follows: TGTGCCAGCAGCCCTGGACAGCAAATTTATCAGCCCCAGCATTTT.

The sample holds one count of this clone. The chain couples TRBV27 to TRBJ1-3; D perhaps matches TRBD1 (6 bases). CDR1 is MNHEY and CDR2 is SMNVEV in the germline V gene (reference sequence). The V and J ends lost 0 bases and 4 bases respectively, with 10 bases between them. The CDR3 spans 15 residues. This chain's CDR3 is CASSLSGAGGNTIYF. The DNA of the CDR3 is TGTGCCAGCAGTTTATCGGGGGCGGGGGGAAACACCATATATTTT.

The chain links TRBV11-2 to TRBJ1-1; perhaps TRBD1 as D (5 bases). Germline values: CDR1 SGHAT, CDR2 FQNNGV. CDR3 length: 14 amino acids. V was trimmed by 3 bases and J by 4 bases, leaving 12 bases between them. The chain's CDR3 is CASSLTTESTEAFF. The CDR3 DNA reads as TGTGCCAGCAGCTTGACGACAGAAAGCACTGAAGCTTTCTTT. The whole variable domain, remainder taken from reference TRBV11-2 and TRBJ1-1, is EAGVAQSPRYKIIEKRQSVAFWCNPISGHATLYWYQQILGQGPKLLIQFQNNGVVDDSQLPKDRFSAERLKGVDSTLKIQPAKLEDSAVYLCASSLTTESTEAFFGQGTRLTVV.

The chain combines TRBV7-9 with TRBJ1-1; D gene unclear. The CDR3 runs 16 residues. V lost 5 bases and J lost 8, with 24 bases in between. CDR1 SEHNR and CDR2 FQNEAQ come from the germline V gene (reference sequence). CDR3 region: CASSVIKPSWWKEAFF. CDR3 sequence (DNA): TGTGCCAGCAGCGTTATTAAGCCCAGCTGGTGGAAAGAAGCTTTCTTT.

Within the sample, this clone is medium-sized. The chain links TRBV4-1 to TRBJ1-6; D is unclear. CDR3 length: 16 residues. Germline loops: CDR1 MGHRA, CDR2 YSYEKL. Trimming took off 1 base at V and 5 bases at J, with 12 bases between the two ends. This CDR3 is CASSQVLDVDNSPLHF. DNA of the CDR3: TGCGCCAGCAGCCAAGTTTTGGACGTTGATAATTCACCCCTCCACTTT.

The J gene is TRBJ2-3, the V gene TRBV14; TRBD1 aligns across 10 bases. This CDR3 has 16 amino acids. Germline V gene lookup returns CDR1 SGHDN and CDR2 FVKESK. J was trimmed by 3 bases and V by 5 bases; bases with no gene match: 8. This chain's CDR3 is CASSTRGQGGTDTQYF. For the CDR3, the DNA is TGTGCCAGCAGCACCCGTGGACAGGGGGGAACAGATACGCAGTATTTT.

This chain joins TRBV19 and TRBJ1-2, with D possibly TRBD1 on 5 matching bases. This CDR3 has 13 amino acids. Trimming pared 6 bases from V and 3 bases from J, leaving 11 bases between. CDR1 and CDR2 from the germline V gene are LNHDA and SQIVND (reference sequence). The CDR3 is CASRGQGDYGYTF. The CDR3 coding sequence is TGTGCCAGTAGAGGCCAGGGTGACTATGGCTACACCTTC.

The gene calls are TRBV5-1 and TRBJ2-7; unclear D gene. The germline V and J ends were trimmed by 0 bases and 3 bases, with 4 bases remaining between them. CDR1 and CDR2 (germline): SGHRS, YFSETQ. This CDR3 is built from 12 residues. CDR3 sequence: CASSLEGYEQYF. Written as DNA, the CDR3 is TGCGCCAGCAGCTTGGAAGGCTACGAGCAGTACTTC.

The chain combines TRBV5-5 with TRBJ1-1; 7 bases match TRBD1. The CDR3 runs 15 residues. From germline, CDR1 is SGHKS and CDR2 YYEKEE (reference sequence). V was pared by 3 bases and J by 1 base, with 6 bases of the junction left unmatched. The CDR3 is CASSSSGTANTEAFF. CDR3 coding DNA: TGTGCCAGCAGCTCTTCCGGGACAGCGAACACTGAAGCTTTCTTT.

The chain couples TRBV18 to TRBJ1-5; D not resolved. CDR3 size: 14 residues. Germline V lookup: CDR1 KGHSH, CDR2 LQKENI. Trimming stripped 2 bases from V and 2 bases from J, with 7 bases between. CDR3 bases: TGTGCCAGCTCACCAGGGTTGGGCAATCAGCCCCAGCATTTT. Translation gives CASSPGLGNQPQHF.

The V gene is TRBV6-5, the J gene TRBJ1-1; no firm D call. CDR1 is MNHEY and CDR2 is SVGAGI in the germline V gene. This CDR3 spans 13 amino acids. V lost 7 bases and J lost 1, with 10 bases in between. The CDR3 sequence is CASIRNGNTEAFF. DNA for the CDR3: TGTGCCAGCATCAGGAATGGGAACACTGAAGCTTTCTTT.

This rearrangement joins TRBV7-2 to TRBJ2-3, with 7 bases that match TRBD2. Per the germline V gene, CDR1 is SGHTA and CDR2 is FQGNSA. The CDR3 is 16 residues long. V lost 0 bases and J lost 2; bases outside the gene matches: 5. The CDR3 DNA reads TGTGCCAGCAGCTTAGCGGCTAGCGGATACACAGATACGCAGTATTTT. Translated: CASSLAASGYTDTQYF.

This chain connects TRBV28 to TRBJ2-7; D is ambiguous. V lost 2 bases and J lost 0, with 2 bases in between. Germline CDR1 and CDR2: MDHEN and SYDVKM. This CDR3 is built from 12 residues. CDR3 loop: CASSLGSYEQYF. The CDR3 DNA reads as TGTGCCAGCAGTTTAGGCTCCTACGAGCAGTACTTC.

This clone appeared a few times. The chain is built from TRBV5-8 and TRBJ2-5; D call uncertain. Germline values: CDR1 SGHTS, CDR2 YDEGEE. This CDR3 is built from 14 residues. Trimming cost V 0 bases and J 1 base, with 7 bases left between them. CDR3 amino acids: CASSLGQLQETQYF. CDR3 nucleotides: TGTGCCAGCAGCTTGGGGCAGCTCCAAGAGACCCAGTACTTC.

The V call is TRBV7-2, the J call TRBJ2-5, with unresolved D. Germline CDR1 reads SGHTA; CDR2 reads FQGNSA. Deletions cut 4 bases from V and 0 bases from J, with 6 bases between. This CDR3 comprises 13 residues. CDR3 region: CASSSTNQETQYF. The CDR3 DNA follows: TGTGCCAGCAGCTCAACAAACCAAGAGACCCAGTACTTC.

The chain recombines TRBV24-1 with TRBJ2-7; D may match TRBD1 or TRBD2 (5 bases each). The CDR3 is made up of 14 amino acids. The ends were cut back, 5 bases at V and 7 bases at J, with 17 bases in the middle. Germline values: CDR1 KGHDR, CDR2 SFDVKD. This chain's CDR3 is CATSAAGSVGEQYF. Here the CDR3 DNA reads TGTGCCACCAGTGCGGCAGGGAGTGTGGGGGAGCAGTACTTC.

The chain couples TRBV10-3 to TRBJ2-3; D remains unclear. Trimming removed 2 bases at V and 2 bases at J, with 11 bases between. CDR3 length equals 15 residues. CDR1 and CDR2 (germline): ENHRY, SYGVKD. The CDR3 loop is CAISEGSANTDTQYF. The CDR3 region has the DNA TGTGCCATCAGTGAGGGGTCCGCGAACACAGATACGCAGTATTTT.

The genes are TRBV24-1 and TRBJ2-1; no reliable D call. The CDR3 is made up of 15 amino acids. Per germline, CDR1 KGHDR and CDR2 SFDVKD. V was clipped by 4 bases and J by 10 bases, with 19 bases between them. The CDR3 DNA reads TGTGCCACCAGTGACCGCGGAACCCTGTCTGGCGAGCAGTTCTTC. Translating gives CATSDRGTLSGEQFF.